This is a list of T cell receptor beta chains from one sample in a study of OX40 agonist ivuxolimab in advanced cancers. Here immunoSEQ multiplex PCR was the method, and the copy in TCRdb shows in-frame clones only, minus some. The table shows tens of thousands of clones, with around 90% occurring only once. The sample here was CD4+ or CD8+ T cells sorted from blood, taken in a trial of the OX40 agonist ivuxolimab. The receptors shown here come from an adult with an advanced solid tumor such as melanoma, head and neck, liver or kidney cancer. Each CDR3 is given with its conserved first and last residue. A D gene is named only where the DNA matches it firmly. A clone size is listed for some rows: how often the clone was seen (once, few, many), or a class if it is expanded.

V: TRBV27
size: NA
D: TRBD2
J: TRBJ2-6
CDR3: CASSLLAGGISGANVLTF
DNA: TGTGCCAGCAGTTTACTAGCGGGTGGGATCTCTGGGGCCAACGTCCTGACTTTC

V: TRBV6-6
size: NA
D: TRBD2
J: TRBJ2-7
CDR3: CASRTKSGRADEQYF
DNA: TGTGCCAGCAGGACAAAAAGCGGGAGGGCCGACGAGCAGTACTTC

V: TRBV25-1
size: NA
D: TRBD1
J: TRBJ2-7
CDR3: CASSETGTASYEQYF
DNA: TGTGCCAGCAGTGAAACCGGGACAGCCTCCTACGAGCAGTACTTC

V: TRBV7-8
size: few
D: TRBD2
J: TRBJ2-3
CDR3: CASSLEIAGGIASPSTDTQYF
DNA: TGTGCCAGCAGCTTAGAAATAGCGGGAGGGATTGCGTCCCCAAGCACAGATACGCAGTATTTT

V: TRBV5-1
size: NA
D: TRBD2
J: TRBJ2-5
CDR3: CASSLYTSGIGRETQYF
DNA: TGCGCCAGCAGCTTGTATACTAGCGGGATAGGGAGAGAGACCCAGTACTTC

V: TRBV18
size: NA
D: NA
J: TRBJ1-6
CDR3: CASATRDSPLHF
DNA: TGTGCCAGCGCCACTCGAGATTCACCCCTCCACTTT

V: TRBV4-1
size: NA
D: NA
J: TRBJ1-4
CDR3: CASSPPGRSNEKLFF
DNA: TGCGCCAGCAGCCCTCCCGGACGGAGTAATGAAAAACTGTTTTTT

V: TRBV9
size: NA
D: TRBD1
J: TRBJ2-2
CDR3: CASSVEVGGASENAGELFF
DNA: TGTGCCAGCAGCGTAGAAGTAGGGGGCGCGTCAGAGAACGCCGGGGAGCTGTTTTTT

V: TRBV6-5
size: NA
D: TRBD2
J: TRBJ2-7
CDR3: CASSYSGLADYEQYF
DNA: TGTGCCAGCAGTTACTCGGGACTAGCGGATTACGAGCAGTACTTC

V: TRBV4-2
size: NA
D: TRBD1
J: TRBJ2-3
CDR3: CASSQDKGRGRGTDTQYF
DNA: TGTGCCAGCAGCCAAGATAAGGGCAGGGGGCGGGGCACAGATACGCAGTATTTT

V: TRBV19
size: NA
D: TRBD1
J: TRBJ2-2
CDR3: CASKGQANTGELFF
DNA: TGTGCCAGTAAGGGACAGGCTAACACCGGGGAGCTGTTTTTT

V: TRBV9
size: NA
D: NA
J: TRBJ2-1
CDR3: CASSPLIYNEQFF
DNA: TGTGCCAGCAGCCCGCTCATATACAATGAGCAGTTCTTC

V: TRBV7-7
size: NA
D: TRBD2
J: TRBJ2-7
CDR3: CASSRDYGSEQYF
DNA: TGTGCTAGCAGTCGGGACTACGGATCCGAGCAGTACTTC

V: TRBV5-6
size: NA
D: NA
J: TRBJ2-7
CDR3: CASSLGEGSDEQYF
DNA: TGTGCCAGCAGCTTAGGAGAGGGATCGGATGAGCAGTACTTC

V: TRBV28
size: few
D: NA
J: TRBJ2-7
CDR3: CASRGGQSPYEQYF
DNA: TGTGCCAGCAGGGGGGGACAGTCCCCCTACGAGCAGTACTTC

V: TRBV5-4
size: once
D: TRBD1
J: TRBJ2-7
CDR3: CASSQDPAGGYEQYF
DNA: TGTGCCAGCAGCCAAGACCCGGCAGGGGGCTACGAGCAGTACTTC

V: TRBV5-1
size: NA
D: NA
J: TRBJ2-7
CDR3: CASSLPGMTEFSYEQYF
DNA: TGCGCCAGCAGCTTGCCCGGAATGACCGAGTTTTCCTACGAGCAGTACTTC

V: TRBV28
size: NA
D: TRBD2
J: TRBJ2-1
CDR3: CASRKIAGGPDNEQFF
DNA: TGTGCCAGCAGGAAAATAGCGGGAGGGCCGGACAATGAGCAGTTCTTC

V: TRBV7-9
size: NA
D: TRBD2
J: TRBJ2-1
CDR3: CASSLLGTTPYNEQFF
DNA: TGTGCCAGCAGCTTATTAGGGACTACTCCCTACAATGAGCAGTTCTTC